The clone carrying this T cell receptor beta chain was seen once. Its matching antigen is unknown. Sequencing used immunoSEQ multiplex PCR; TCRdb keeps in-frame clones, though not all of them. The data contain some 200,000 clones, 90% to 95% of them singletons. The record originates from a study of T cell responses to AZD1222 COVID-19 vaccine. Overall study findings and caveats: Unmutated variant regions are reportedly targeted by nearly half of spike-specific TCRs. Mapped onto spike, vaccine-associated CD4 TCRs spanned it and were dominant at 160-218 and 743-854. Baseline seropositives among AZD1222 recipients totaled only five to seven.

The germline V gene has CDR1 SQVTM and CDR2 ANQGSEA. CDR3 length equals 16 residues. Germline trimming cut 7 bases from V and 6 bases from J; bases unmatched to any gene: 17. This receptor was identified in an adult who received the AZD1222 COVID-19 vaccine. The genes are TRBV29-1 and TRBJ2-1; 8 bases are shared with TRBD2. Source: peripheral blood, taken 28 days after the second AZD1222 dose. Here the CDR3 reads CSAARLGAGVSNEQFF. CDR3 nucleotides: TGCAGCGCCGCGCGGTTGGGAGCGGGAGTTAGCAATGAGCAGTTCTTC.